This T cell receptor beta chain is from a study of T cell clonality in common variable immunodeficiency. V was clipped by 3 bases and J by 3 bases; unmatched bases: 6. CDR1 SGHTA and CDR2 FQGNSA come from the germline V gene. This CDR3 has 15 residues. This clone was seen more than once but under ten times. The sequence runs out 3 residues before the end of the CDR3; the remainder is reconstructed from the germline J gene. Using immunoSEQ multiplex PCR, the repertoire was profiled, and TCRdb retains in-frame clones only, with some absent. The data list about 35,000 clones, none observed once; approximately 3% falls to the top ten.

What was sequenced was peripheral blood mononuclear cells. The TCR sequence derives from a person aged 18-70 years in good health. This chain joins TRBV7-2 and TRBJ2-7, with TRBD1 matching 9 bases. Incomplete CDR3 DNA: TGTGCCAGCAGCTTGGGGACAGGGCTTATCTACGAG. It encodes CASSLGTGLIYE. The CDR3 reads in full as CASSLGTGLIYEQYF.